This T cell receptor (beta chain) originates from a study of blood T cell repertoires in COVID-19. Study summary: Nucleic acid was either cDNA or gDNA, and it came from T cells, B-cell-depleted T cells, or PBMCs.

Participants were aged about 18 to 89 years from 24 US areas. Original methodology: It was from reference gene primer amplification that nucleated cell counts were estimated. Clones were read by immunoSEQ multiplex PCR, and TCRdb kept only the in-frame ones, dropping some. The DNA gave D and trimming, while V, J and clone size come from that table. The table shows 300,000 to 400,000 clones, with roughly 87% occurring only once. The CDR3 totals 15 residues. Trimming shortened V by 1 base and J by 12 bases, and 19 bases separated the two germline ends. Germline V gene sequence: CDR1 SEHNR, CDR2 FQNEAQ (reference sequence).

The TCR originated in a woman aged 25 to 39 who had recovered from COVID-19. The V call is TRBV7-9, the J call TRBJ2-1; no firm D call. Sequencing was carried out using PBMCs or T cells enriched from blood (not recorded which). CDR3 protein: CASSLVSRDGPGQFF. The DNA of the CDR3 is TGTGCCAGCAGCTTAGTATCTCGTGACGGCCCGGGGCAGTTCTTC.